The 26 T cell receptor beta chains given below trace back to one sample, sequenced in a study of OX40 agonist ivuxolimab in advanced cancers. Data came from immunoSEQ multiplex PCR; TCRdb stores just in-frame clones and leaves some out. The sample gives some 43,000 clones, 86% of which show up once; about 15% is in the top ten. The sequenced sample was CD4+ or CD8+ T cells sorted from blood, obtained in a trial of the OX40 agonist ivuxolimab. Source of these receptors: an adult with an advanced solid tumor such as melanoma, head and neck, liver or kidney cancer.

The rearrangement uses TRBV5-4 and TRBJ2-1; 7 positions agree with TRBD1. The CDR3 totals 16 residues. Per germline, CDR1 SGHNT and CDR2 YYREEE (reference sequence). Trimming removed 1 base from V and 4 bases from J; junction bases left unmatched: 8. As DNA, the CDR3 is TGTGCCAGCAGCTTGAGCTGGGCAGGGGGTTACAATGAGCAGTTCTTC. It encodes CASSLSWAGGYNEQFF.

V gene TRBV11-3 combines with J gene TRBJ1-2; D not resolved. This CDR3 region has 12 residues. The V gene's germline CDR1 is SGHNT and CDR2 YENEEA. Trimming took off 5 bases at V and 3 bases at J, with 7 bases between the two ends. In DNA, the CDR3 is TGTGCCAGCAGCCAAAACGACTATGGCTACACCTTC. Protein product: CASSQNDYGYTF.

V is TRBV4-2 and J is TRBJ2-5; D is ambiguous. Trimming took off 1 base at V and 0 bases at J, with 12 bases between the two ends. Germline V lookup: CDR1 LGHNA, CDR2 YNFKEQ. The CDR3 consists of 16 residues. The DNA of the CDR3 is TGTGCCAGCAGCCAAGGTCCATTCTCGTACCAAGAGACCCAGTACTTC. Translating it yields CASSQGPFSYQETQYF.

The chain combines TRBV28 with TRBJ1-2; D is possibly TRBD1 (5 bases). There are 15 residues in the CDR3. V was pared by 6 bases and J by 7 bases, with 21 bases between. Germline CDR1 and CDR2: MDHEN and SYDVKM. The CDR3 DNA is TGTGCCAGCAGCATCGCCGGGACGCCGGATAGTGGCTACACCTTC. Its protein is CASSIAGTPDSGYTF.

The J gene is TRBJ1-6, the V gene TRBV19; TRBD1 might be the D (5 bases). This CDR3 region has 18 residues. Germline V gene data show CDR1 as LNHDA and CDR2 as SQIVND (reference sequence). Trimming cost V 7 bases and J 5 bases, with 24 bases left between them. The CDR3 protein is CASIRGRVAAVHNSPLHF. The CDR3, as DNA: TGTGCCAGTATAAGGGGCCGGGTCGCGGCGGTCCATAATTCACCCCTCCACTTT.

This sequence joins TRBV6-6 and TRBJ2-5, with TRBD2 as a possible D gene (6 bases). V shed 6 bases and J shed 4 bases, with 12 bases lying between them. Looked up from germline, CDR1 is MNHNY and CDR2 is SVGAGI (reference sequence). The CDR3 is 13 amino acids. The CDR3 is CASSWEEPETQYF. Here the CDR3 DNA reads TGTGCCAGCAGCTGGGAGGAACCAGAGACCCAGTACTTC.

The chain couples TRBV5-4 to TRBJ2-2; D unresolved. CDR1 SGHNT and CDR2 YYREEE come from the germline V gene (reference sequence). The ends were cut back, 0 bases at V and 4 bases at J, with 4 bases in the middle. The CDR3 runs 13 residues. CDR3 DNA: TGTGCCAGCAGCTTGGAAGTCACCGGGGAGCTGTTTTTT. Translated, it gives CASSLEVTGELFF.

This clone was seen just once. V is TRBV7-2 and J is TRBJ2-2; D gene ambiguous. The CDR3 runs 14 residues. V shed 7 bases and J shed 0 bases, with 9 bases lying between them. Germline CDR1 SGHTA, CDR2 FQGNSA. CDR3 bases: TGTGCCAGCAACCAACGGTCGAACACCGGGGAGCTGTTTTTT. Translated: CASNQRSNTGELFF.

The chain is built from TRBV5-4 and TRBJ2-7; tentatively, D is TRBD1 (7 bases). Trimming took 5 bases from V and 5 from J, leaving 17 bases between them. CDR1 is SGHNT, CDR2 YYREEE, per germline (reference sequence). The CDR3 totals 14 residues. CDR3: CASREGAGPDEQYF. Here the CDR3 DNA reads TGTGCCAGCAGGGAGGGGGCTGGTCCTGACGAGCAGTACTTC.

The V gene is TRBV13, the J gene TRBJ2-5; 8 positions match TRBD2. The V gene's germline CDR1 is PRHDT and CDR2 FYEKMQ (reference sequence). With V trimmed by 0 bases and J by 5 bases, 5 bases remained unmatched. The CDR3 has 15 residues. In DNA, the CDR3 is TGTGCCAGCAGCTTAGGCCGCGGGACTAGGGAGACCCAGTACTTC. It specifies CASSLGRGTRETQYF.

This chain uses TRBV9 with TRBJ2-3; D not certain. The CDR3 has 12 residues. The V gene lost 0 bases and the J gene lost 5 bases, with 4 bases spanning the gap. Germline CDR1 and CDR2: SGDLS and YYNGEE. Here the CDR3 DNA reads TGTGCCAGCAGCGTAGGGGTAGATACGCAGTATTTT. Protein product: CASSVGVDTQYF.

This chain connects TRBV4-3 to TRBJ2-2; 11 bases are shared with TRBD2. V shed 1 base, J shed 6 bases, and the junction held 16 bases outside the gene matches. In germline, CDR1 is LGHNA, CDR2 YSLEER. This CDR3 spans 20 amino acids. The CDR3 sequence: CASSQVAYQLAGVGSGELFF. CDR3 nucleotide sequence: TGCGCCAGCAGCCAAGTGGCCTACCAACTAGCGGGAGTCGGGTCCGGGGAGCTGTTTTTT.

This chain links TRBV4-3 with TRBJ1-3; perhaps TRBD1 as D (5 bases). This CDR3 comprises 17 residues. Germline values: CDR1 LGHNA, CDR2 YSLEER. V was trimmed by 1 base and J by 5 bases, leaving 18 bases between them. CDR3 sequence reads: CASSQVKQALDRNTIYF. DNA for the CDR3: TGCGCCAGCAGCCAAGTTAAACAGGCCCTAGATAGAAACACCATATATTTT.

The V and J genes are TRBV4-1 and TRBJ1-2; D is possibly TRBD1 (5 bases). Between the trimmed V and J ends, which lost 0 bases and 8 bases, there was a span of 13 bases. Germline-derived CDR1 and CDR2 are MGHRA and YSYEKL. This CDR3 has 14 residues. CDR3 amino acids: CASSQETGGLGYTF. The CDR3 DNA reads as TGCGCCAGCAGCCAAGAGACTGGGGGTTTGGGCTACACCTTC.

This sequence joins TRBV5-4 and TRBJ2-7, with 9 bases identical to TRBD1. The V gene end was trimmed by 4 bases and the J gene end by 0 bases; junction bases not matched to a gene: 11. Germline V gene data show CDR1 as SGHNT and CDR2 as YYREEE (reference sequence). CDR3 length equals 17 residues. The CDR3: CASSQGQGPESSYEQYV. In DNA form, the CDR3 reads TGTGCCAGCAGCCAGGGACAGGGCCCAGAGTCCTCCTACGAGCAGTACGTC.

V usage is TRBV4-1 and J usage is TRBJ1-3; no clear D gene. The V gene's germline CDR1 is MGHRA and CDR2 YSYEKL. There are 15 residues in the CDR3. V dropped 2 bases and J dropped 3 bases, with 11 bases sitting between them. The CDR3: CASSQNAGRGNTIYF. Written as DNA, the CDR3 is TGCGCCAGCAGCCAAAATGCCGGGCGTGGAAACACCATATATTTT.

In its sample, this clone was seen once. This chain connects TRBV9 to TRBJ2-3; the D gene could be TRBD1 or TRBD2 (5 bases each). The V gene's germline CDR1 is SGDLS and CDR2 YYNGEE. With 4 bases removed from V and 6 bases from J, the gap between germline ends came to 18 bases. This CDR3 region has 15 residues. The CDR3 loop reads CASSTRAVGVDTQYF. The CDR3 bases are TGTGCCAGCAGCACCCGGGCGGTGGGGGTCGATACGCAGTATTTT.

This sequence joins TRBV4-2 and TRBJ1-4; no firm D call. This CDR3 comprises 12 residues. Trimming removed 4 bases from V and 8 bases from J, with 8 bases in between. The germline CDR1 and CDR2 sequences are LGHNA and YNFKEQ. The CDR3 nucleotides are TGTGCCAGCAGCCCGCTGGGGGAAAAACTGTTTTTT. It encodes CASSPLGEKLFF.

The V gene is TRBV5-1, the J gene TRBJ2-3; 7 bases match TRBD2. CDR3 length equals 15 residues. With V trimmed by 7 bases and J by 1 base, 9 bases remained unmatched. Per the germline V gene, CDR1 is SGHRS and CDR2 is YFSETQ. The CDR3 protein is CASAGSGEGTDTQYF. The CDR3 nucleotides read TGCGCCAGCGCCGGGAGCGGGGAGGGCACAGATACGCAGTATTTT. Full variable domain (missing parts from reference TRBV5-1 and TRBJ2-3): KAGVTQTPRYLIKTRGQQVTLSCSPISGHRSVSWYQQTPGQGLQFLFEYFSETQRNKGNFPGRFSGRQFSNSRSEMNVSTLELGDSALYLCASAGSGEGTDTQYFGPGTRLTVL.

A few counts support this clone. The chain couples TRBV5-4 to TRBJ1-4, with D possibly being TRBD1 (6 bases). Germline V gives CDR1 SGHNT, CDR2 YYREEE (reference sequence). CDR3 size: 14 residues. Trimming took off 4 bases at V and 7 bases at J, with 14 bases between the two ends. For the CDR3, the DNA is TGTGCCAGCAGCCACCGGGACACCCTTGAAAAACTGTTTTTT. Amino acid sequence: CASSHRDTLEKLFF.

This chain uses TRBV18 with TRBJ2-1, with D maybe TRBD2 (5 bases). V gave up 2 bases and J gave up 5 bases, with 13 bases separating them. The germline V gene encodes CDR1 KGHSH and CDR2 LQKENI. The CDR3 is 15 amino acids. CDR3 bases: TGTGCCAGCTCACCAGTCGAGCGGTTCGACAATGAGCAGTTCTTC. Protein: CASSPVERFDNEQFF.

A remark on this clone: No DNA is shown, since the ends of the CDR3 on it are uncertain; the CDR3 is the one TCRdb lists. The chain uses TRBV21-1 and TRBJ2-3. TRBV21-1 is annotated as a pseudogene. The CDR3 sequence runs 17 residues, both termini included. The CDR3 loop reads CASGWGHGSPGADTQYF.

This clone was seen once. The rearrangement uses TRBV28 and TRBJ2-3, with 8 bases matching TRBD2. The CDR3 contains 15 residues. The V gene end was trimmed by 4 bases and the J gene end by 2 bases; junction bases not matched to a gene: 5. Looked up from germline, CDR1 is MDHEN and CDR2 is SYDVKM. This CDR3 is CASSSIAGFTDTQYF. The CDR3 DNA reads TGTGCCAGCAGTTCAATAGCGGGGTTCACAGATACGCAGTATTTT.

This clone is a singleton in its sample. The V call is TRBV6-6, the J call TRBJ2-1; 10 bases are shared with TRBD1. Looked up from germline, CDR1 is MNHNY and CDR2 is SVGAGI (reference sequence). This CDR3 has 15 amino acids. Germline trimming cut 5 bases from V and 1 base from J; bases unmatched to any gene: 2. CDR3 coding DNA: TGTGCCAGCAGTGGGGGACAGGGGTCCTACAATGAGCAGTTCTTC. Translating gives CASSGGQGSYNEQFF.

This clone was counted only a few times. The CDR3: CASSPLDGVSSYEQYF. The CDR3 coding sequence is TGTGCCAGCAGTCCATTGGACGGAGTGAGCTCCTACGAGCAGTACTTC. The chain combines TRBV28 with TRBJ2-7; D is unclear. The CDR3 extends over 16 amino acids. CDR1 is MDHEN, CDR2 SYDVKM, per germline. With 5 bases removed from V and 0 bases from J, the gap between germline ends came to 17 bases. Supplemented by reference TRBV28 and TRBJ2-7, the full variable domain reads DVKVTQSSRYLVKRTGEKVFLECVQDMDHENMFWYRQDPGLGLRLIYFSYDVKMKEKGDIPEGYSVSREKKERFSLILESASTNQTSMYLCASSPLDGVSSYEQYFGPGTRLTVT.

The rearrangement joins TRBV11-2 to TRBJ2-5; D perhaps matches TRBD1 (6 bases). This CDR3 has 12 residues. Per the germline V gene, CDR1 is SGHAT and CDR2 is FQNNGV. V lost 5 bases and J 5 bases, leaving 9 bases between the germline ends. CDR3 residues: CASSSTGETQYF. CDR3 coding DNA: TGTGCCAGCAGCAGCACAGGGGAGACCCAGTACTTC.